This TCR beta chain was identified in a study of T cells in Graves' hyperthyroidism and ophthalmopathy. General study results and limits: Most thyroid clonotypes expanded above 0.001 appeared in blood too.

TCR beta CDR3 regions were amplified from RNA. First-round RT-PCR of the TCR CDR3 relied on the HTBI primer set. In TCRdb, the multiplex PCR reads were re-called with MiXCR into one record per CDR3 protein. Among 300,000 to 450,000 distinct CDR3 sequences listed, more than 20% were seen once. It was considered stable Graves' hyperthyroidism when ophthalmopathy did not progress within 18 months. Patients aged 18 to 65 had newly diagnosed hyperthyroidism lasting under 2 months. Notes on this clonotype: Its target is not known.

The germline CDR1 and CDR2 sequences are LGHDT and YNNKEL (reference sequence). This CDR3 is built from 16 residues. The V gene end was trimmed by 1 base and the J gene end by 6 bases; junction bases not matched to a gene: 6. This TCR came from a middle-aged man with Graves' hyperthyroidism. The chain joins TRBV3-1 to TRBJ2-1; 10 bases are shared with TRBD2. The specimen was blood. The CDR3 loop reads CASSQGSGGAGNEQFF. The CDR3 DNA is TGTGCCAGCAGCCAAGGGAGCGGGGGGGCGGGCAATGAGCAGTTCTTC.